The rows below give T cell receptor beta chains drawn from one sample of a study of shared clonotypes between healthy human individuals. The table came from immunoSEQ multiplex PCR; TCRdb's copy has only in-frame clones and leaves some out. Found here are roughly 1.5 million clones, roughly 98% of them singletons; the top ten hold 0.4% to 0.55%. Sample: naive CD4+ T cells sorted from blood. The receptor source for this set is a man under 40 in good health. CDR3s include the opening cysteine and the closing phenylalanine or tryptophan. D genes are given only for firm matches. Where a row states a size, it is once, few, many or the class of an expanded clone; other rows omit it.

d_call	j_call	v_call	clone_size	cdr3_aa	cdr3_nt
.	TRBJ2-3	TRBV7-9	.	CASSLRGRTDTQYF	TGTGCCAGCAGCTTAAGGGGTCGCACAGATACGCAGTATTTT
TRBD2	TRBJ2-7	TRBV11-2	.	CASSWTSGTIYEQYF	TGTGCCAGCAGTTGGACTAGCGGGACGATTTACGAGCAGTACTTC
TRBD1	TRBJ2-2	TRBV18	.	CASSPGQGNTGELFF	TGTGCCAGCTCGCCGGGACAGGGAAACACCGGGGAGCTGTTTTTT
.	TRBJ2-7	TRBV6-6	.	CASSNRIYEQYF	TGTGCCAGCAGTAACAGGATTTACGAGCAGTACTTC
.	TRBJ2-7	TRBV7-2	.	CASRPDRSAYEQYF	TGTGCCAGCAGACCCGACAGGTCGGCTTACGAGCAGTACTTC
TRBD2	TRBJ2-1	TRBV5-1	few	CASSVGLAGGRFF	TGCGCCAGCAGCGTGGGACTAGCGGGAGGGCGGTTCTTC
.	TRBJ2-4	TRBV10-3	once	CAISLTGLRNIQYF	TGTGCCATCAGTTTGACTGGCTTGAGAAACATTCAGTACTTC
TRBD1	TRBJ1-2	TRBV6-6	.	CASTRETGNGYTF	TGTGCCAGCACAAGAGAGACAGGGAATGGCTACACCTTC
.	TRBJ2-5	TRBV21-1	.	CASSNSGLAGEETQYF	TGTGCCAGCAGCAATTCGGGACTAGCGGGAGAAGAGACCCAGTACTTC
TRBD2	TRBJ2-1	TRBV15	once	CATSPNPGLGFDEQFF	TGTGCCACCAGCCCAAATCCGGGACTAGGGTTTGATGAGCAGTTCTTC
TRBD1	TRBJ2-2	TRBV5-1	.	CASSSRTGVGTGELFF	TGCGCCAGCAGCTCCCGGACAGGGGTGGGCACCGGGGAGCTGTTTTTT
.	TRBJ2-2	TRBV6-5	.	CASSYRAGELFF	TGTGCCAGCAGTTACCGGGCCGGGGAGCTGTTTTTT
.	TRBJ1-5	TRBV7-2	.	CASSLLWAVDQPQHF	TGTGCCAGCAGCCTCCTTTGGGCGGTGGATCAGCCCCAGCATTTT
TRBD2	TRBJ2-2	TRBV7-3	.	CASSLMALAANTGELFF	TGTGCCAGCAGCTTAATGGCACTAGCGGCGAACACCGGGGAGCTGTTTTTT
.	TRBJ2-3	TRBV29-1	.	CSAYSGSTDTQYF	TGCAGCGCTTACTCCGGGAGCACAGATACGCAGTATTTT
TRBD2	TRBJ2-4	TRBV29-1	.	CSVETSGRTKNIQYF	TGCAGCGTTGAGACTAGCGGGAGGACCAAAAACATTCAGTACTTC
TRBD1	TRBJ2-7	TRBV18	.	CASSRGDSNYEQYF	TGTGCCAGCTCACGAGGGGACAGCAACTACGAGCAGTACTTC